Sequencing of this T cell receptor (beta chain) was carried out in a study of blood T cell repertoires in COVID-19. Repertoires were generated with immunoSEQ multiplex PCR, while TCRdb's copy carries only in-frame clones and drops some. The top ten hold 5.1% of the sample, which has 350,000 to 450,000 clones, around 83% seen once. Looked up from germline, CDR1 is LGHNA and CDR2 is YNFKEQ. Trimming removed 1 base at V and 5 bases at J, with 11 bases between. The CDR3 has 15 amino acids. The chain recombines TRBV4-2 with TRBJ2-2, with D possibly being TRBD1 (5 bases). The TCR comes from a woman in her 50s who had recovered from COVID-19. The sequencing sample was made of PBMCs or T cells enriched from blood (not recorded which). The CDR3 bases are TGTGCCAGCAGCCAAGGCAATCCAGGGACCGGGGAGCTGTTTTTT. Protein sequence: CASSQGNPGTGELFF.